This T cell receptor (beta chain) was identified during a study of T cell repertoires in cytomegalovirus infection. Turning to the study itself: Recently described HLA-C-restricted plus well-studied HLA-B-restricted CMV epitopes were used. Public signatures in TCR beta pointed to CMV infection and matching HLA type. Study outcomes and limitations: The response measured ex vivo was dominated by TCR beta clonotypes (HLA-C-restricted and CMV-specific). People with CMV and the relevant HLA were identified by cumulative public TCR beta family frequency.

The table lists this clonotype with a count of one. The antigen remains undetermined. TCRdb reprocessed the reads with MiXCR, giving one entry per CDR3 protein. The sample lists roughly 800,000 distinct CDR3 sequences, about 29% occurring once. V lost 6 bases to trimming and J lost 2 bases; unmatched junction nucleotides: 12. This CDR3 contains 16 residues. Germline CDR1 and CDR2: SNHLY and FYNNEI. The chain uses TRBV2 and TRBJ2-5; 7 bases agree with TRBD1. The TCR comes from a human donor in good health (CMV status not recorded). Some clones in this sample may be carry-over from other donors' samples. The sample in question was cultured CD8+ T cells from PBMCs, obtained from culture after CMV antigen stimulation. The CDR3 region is CASSEGNRGVQETQYF. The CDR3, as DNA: TGTGCCAGCAGCGAGGGGAACAGGGGAGTACAAGAGACCCAGTACTTC. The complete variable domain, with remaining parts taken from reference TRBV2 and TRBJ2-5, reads EPEVTQTPSHQVTQMGQEVILRCVPISNHLYFYWYRQILGQKVEFLVSFYNNEISEKSEIFDDQFSVERPDGSNFTLKIRSTKLEDSAMYFCASSEGNRGVQETQYFGPGTRLLVL.